What follows is one T cell receptor beta chain and its context. These data originate in a study of blood T cell repertoires in COVID-19. The overall study: Whether acute or convalescent, the COVID-19 samples came from the United States, Italy and Spain. PBMCs, B-cell-depleted T cells, or T cells were the source of the cDNA or gDNA that made up the material.

CDR1 SGHVS and CDR2 FQNEAQ come from the germline V gene. The CDR3 runs to 20 residues. Germline trimming cut 0 bases from V and 0 bases from J; bases unmatched to any gene: 9. Only in-frame clones appear in the TCRdb table, and some are missing; sequencing was by immunoSEQ multiplex PCR. Here the sample spans over 65,000 clones, 85% to 90% being singletons. The chain couples TRBV7-8 to TRBJ2-7; 15 nucleotides match TRBD2. This receptor was obtained from a man aged 50 to 60 with active COVID-19. Sequenced: peripheral blood. The CDR3 nucleotides read TGTGCCAGCAGCTTAGCGAGGACTAGCGGGAGGGACGTGTTCTCCTACGAGCAGTACTTC. As protein: CASSLARTSGRDVFSYEQYF.